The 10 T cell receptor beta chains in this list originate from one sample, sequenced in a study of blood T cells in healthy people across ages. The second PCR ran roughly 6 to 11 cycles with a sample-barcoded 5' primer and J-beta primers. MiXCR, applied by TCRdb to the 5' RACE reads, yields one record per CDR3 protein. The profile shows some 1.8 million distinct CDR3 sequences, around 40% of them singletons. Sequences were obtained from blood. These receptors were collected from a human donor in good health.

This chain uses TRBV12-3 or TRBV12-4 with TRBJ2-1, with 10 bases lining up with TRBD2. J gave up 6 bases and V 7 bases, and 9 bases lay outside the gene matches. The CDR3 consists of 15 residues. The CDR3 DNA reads TGTGCCAGCAACCAAGCGGGGGGGCTTTGCAATGAGCAGTTCTTC. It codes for CASNQAGGLCNEQFF.

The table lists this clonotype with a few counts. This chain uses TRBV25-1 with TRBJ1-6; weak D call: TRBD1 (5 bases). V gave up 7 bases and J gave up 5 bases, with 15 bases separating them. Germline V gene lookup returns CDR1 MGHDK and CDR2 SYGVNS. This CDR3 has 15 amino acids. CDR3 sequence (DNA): TGTGCCAGCACAGATGGTGCAGGGCATAATTCACCCCTCCACTTT. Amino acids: CASTDGAGHNSPLHF. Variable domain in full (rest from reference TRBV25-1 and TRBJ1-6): EADIYQTPRYLVIGTGKKITLECSQTMGHDKMYWYQQDPGMELHLIHYSYGVNSTEKGDLSSESTVSRIRTEHFPLTLESARPSHTSQYLCASTDGAGHNSPLHFGNGTRLTVT.

CDR3 amino acids: CSITGGRYEQYF. CDR3 nucleotides: TGCAGCATCACAGGGGGTCGATACGAGCAGTACTTC. The genes are TRBV29-1 and TRBJ2-7, with TRBD1 matching 8 bases. The CDR3 is 12 amino acids. Trimming took 8 bases from V and 4 from J; bases not matched to a gene: 7. Per germline, CDR1 SQVTM and CDR2 ANQGSEA.

The CDR3 protein is CASSESPNTEAFF. DNA of the CDR3: TGTGCCAGCAGTGAAAGTCCGAACACTGAAGCTTTCTTT. The V gene is TRBV2, the J gene TRBJ1-1; D unclear. In germline, CDR1 is SNHLY, CDR2 FYNNEI. V lost 2 bases to trimming and J lost 1 base, with 5 bases between them. The CDR3 is 13 residues long.

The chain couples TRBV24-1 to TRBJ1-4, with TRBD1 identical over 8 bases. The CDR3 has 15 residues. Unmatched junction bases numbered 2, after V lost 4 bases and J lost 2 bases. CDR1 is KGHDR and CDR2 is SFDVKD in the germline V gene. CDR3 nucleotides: TGTGCCACCAGTGACTCAGGGGGCACTAATGAAAAACTGTTTTTT. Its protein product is CATSDSGGTNEKLFF.

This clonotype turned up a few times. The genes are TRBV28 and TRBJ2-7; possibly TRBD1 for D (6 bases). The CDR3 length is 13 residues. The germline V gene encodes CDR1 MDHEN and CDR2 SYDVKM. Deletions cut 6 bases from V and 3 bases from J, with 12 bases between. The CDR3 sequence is CASRLRGFYEQYF. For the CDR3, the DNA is TGTGCCAGCAGACTTAGGGGGTTCTACGAGCAGTACTTC.

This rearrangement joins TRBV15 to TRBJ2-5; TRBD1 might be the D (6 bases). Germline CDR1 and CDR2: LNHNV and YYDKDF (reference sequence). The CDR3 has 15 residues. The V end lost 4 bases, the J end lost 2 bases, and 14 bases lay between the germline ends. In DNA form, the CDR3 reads TGTGCCACCAGCAACCCCAGACAGGCTCAAGAGACCCAGTACTTC. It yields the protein CATSNPRQAQETQYF. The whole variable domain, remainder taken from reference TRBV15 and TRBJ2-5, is DAMVIQNPRYQVTQFGKPVTLSCSQTLNHNVMYWYQQKSSQAPKLLFHYYDKDFNNEADTPDNFQSRRPNTSFCFLDIRSPGLGDTAMYLCATSNPRQAQETQYFGPGTRLLVL.

The DNA for the CDR3 is TGCAGTGCTAGAGATCCCTTGACTAGCGGGGTAAAAGAGACCCAGTACTTC. Translating gives CSARDPLTSGVKETQYF. V gene TRBV20-1 combines with J gene TRBJ2-5; TRBD2 matches at 11 bases. The CDR3 covers 17 residues. In germline, CDR1 is DFQATT, CDR2 SNEGSKA (reference sequence). V shed 0 bases, J shed 3 bases, and the junction held 9 bases outside the gene matches.

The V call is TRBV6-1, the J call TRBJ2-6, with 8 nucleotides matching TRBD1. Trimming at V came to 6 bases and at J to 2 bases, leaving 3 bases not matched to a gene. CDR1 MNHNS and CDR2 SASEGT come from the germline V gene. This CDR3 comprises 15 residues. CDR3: CASRGQGTGANVLTF. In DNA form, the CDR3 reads TGTGCCAGCAGAGGACAGGGCACTGGGGCCAACGTCCTGACTTTC.

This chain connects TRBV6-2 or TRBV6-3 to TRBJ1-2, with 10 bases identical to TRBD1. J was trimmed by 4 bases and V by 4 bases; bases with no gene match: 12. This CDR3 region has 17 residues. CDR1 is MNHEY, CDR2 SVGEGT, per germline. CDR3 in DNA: TGTGCCAGCAGTTTTTCCGGGACAGGGGCCGCCCTCTATGGCTACACCTTC. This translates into CASSFSGTGAALYGYTF.